The subject of this entry is one T cell receptor beta chain. Its antigen is undetermined. TCRdb independently ran MiXCR on the 5' RACE reads; one entry per CDR3 protein. The data show 450,000 to 500,000 distinct CDR3 sequences, around an eighth seen once. These data belong to a study of identical twins. General study results and limits: Its conclusions, products of cross-sectional statistical analysis, did not come from following the same donors. Zero-insertion analyses might be partly confounded by invariant T cells like MAIT and iNKT. Abundant beta clonotypes from cord blood bore fewer insertions; memory repertoires lacked this pattern.

The CDR3 loop spans 13 amino acids. Germline-derived CDR1 and CDR2 are SGHVS and FNYEAQ. Trimming removed 2 bases from V and 3 bases from J, with 7 bases in between. Among all donors, each was a healthy Caucasian. In addition, the sample was reused for a study of yellow fever vaccine responses in identical twins.

This clonotype was sampled from a young woman in good health. The J gene is TRBJ1-1, the V gene TRBV7-6; no firm D call. Specimen: CD4+ T cells sorted from blood. CDR3 amino acids: CASSLRKDTEAFF. CDR3 nucleotide sequence: TGTGCCAGCAGCTTAAGAAAAGACACTGAAGCTTTCTTT.